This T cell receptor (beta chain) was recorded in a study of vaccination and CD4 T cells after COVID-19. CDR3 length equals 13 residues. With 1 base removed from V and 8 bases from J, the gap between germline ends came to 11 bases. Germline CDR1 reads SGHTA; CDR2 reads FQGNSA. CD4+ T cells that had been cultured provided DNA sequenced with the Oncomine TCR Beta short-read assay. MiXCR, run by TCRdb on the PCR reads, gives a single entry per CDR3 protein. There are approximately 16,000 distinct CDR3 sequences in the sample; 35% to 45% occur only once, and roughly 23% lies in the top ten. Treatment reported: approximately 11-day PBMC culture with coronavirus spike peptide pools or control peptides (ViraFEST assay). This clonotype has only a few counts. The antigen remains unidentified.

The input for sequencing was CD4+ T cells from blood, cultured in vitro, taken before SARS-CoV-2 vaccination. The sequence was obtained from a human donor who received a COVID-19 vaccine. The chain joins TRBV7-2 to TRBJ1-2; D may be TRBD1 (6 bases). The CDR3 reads CASSLDRAGGYTF. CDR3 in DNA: TGTGCCAGCAGCTTAGACAGGGCGGGAGGCTACACCTTC. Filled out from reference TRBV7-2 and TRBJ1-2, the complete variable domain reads GAGVSQSPSNKVTEKGKDVELRCDPISGHTALYWYRQSLGQGLEFLIYFQGNSAPDKSGLPSDRFSAERTGGSVSTLTIQRTQQEDSAVYLCASSLDRAGGYTFGSGTRLTVV.